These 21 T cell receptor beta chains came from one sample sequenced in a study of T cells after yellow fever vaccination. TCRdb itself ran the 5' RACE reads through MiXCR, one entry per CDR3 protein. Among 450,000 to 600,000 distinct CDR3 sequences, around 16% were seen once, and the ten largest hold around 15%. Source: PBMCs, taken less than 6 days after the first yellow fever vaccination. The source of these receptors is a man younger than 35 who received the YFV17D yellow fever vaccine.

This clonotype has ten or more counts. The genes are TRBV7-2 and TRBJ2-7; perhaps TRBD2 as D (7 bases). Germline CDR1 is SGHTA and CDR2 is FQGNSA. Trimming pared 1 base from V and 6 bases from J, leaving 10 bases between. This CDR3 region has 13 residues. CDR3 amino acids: CASSLDGGREQYF. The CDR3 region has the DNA TGTGCCAGCAGCTTAGACGGGGGGCGCGAGCAGTACTTC.

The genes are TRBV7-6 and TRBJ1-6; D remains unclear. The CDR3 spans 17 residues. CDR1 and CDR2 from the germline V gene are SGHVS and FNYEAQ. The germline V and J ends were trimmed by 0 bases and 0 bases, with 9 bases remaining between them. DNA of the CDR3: TGTGCCAGCAGCTTAGCGCGTCCGATCTCCTATAATTCACCCCTCCACTTT. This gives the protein CASSLARPISYNSPLHF. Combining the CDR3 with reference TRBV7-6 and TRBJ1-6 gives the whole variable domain GAGVSQSPRYKVTKRGQDVALRCDPISGHVSLYWYRQALGQGPEFLTYFNYEAQQDKSGLPNDRFSAERPEGSISTLTIQRTEQRDSAMYRCASSLARPISYNSPLHFGNGTRLTVT.

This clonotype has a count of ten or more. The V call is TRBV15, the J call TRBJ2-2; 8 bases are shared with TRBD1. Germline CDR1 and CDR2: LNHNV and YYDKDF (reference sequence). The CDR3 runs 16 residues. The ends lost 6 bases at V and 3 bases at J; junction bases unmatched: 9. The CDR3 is CATRARTGRDTGELFF. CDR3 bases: TGTGCCACCAGGGCTAGGACAGGGAGAGACACCGGGGAGCTGTTTTTT.

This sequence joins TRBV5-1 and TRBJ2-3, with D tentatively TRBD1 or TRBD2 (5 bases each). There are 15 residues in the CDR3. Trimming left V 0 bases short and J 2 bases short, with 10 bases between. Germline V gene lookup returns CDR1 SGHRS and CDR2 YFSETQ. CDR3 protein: CASSLGGPLTDTQYF. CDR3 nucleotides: TGCGCCAGCAGCTTGGGGGGACCCCTCACAGATACGCAGTATTTT. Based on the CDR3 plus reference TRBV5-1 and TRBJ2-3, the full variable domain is KAGVTQTPRYLIKTRGQQVTLSCSPISGHRSVSWYQQTPGQGLQFLFEYFSETQRNKGNFPGRFSGRQFSNSRSEMNVSTLELGDSALYLCASSLGGPLTDTQYFGPGTRLTVL.

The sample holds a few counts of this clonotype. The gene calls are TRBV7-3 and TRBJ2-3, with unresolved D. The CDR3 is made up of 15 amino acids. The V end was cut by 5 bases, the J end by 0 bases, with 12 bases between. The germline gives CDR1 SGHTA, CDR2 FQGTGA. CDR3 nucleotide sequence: TGTGCCAGCAGCCTCTCGGGCTCTAGCACAGATACGCAGTATTTT. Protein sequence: CASSLSGSSTDTQYF.

The CDR3 coding sequence is TGTGCCAGCAGTTTATCGTCCCAGCGGGGGGTCAATGAGCAGTTCTTC. It translates to CASSLSSQRGVNEQFF. The V gene is TRBV27, the J gene TRBJ2-1; 9 bases map to TRBD2. The V and J ends lost 0 bases and 6 bases, in that order; junction bases with no gene match: 6. Germline V gene sequence: CDR1 MNHEY, CDR2 SMNVEV (reference sequence). CDR3 length: 16 amino acids.

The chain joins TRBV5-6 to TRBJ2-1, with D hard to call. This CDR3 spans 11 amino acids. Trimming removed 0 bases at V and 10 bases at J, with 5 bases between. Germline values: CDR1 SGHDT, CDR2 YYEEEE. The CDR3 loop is CASSLVSEQFF. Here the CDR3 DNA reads TGTGCCAGCAGCTTGGTCAGCGAGCAGTTCTTC.

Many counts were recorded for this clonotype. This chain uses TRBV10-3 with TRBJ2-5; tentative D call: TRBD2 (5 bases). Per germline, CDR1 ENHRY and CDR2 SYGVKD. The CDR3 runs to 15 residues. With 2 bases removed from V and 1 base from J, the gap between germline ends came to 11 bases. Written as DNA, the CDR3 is TGTGCCATCAGTGAGCCCGCCCGGGGCCAAGAGACCCAGTACTTC. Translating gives CAISEPARGQETQYF.

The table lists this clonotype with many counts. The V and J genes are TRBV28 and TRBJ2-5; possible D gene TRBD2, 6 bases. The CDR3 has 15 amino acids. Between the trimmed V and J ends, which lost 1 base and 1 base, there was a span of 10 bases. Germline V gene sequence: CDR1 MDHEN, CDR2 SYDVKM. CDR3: CASSLSGGSQETQYF. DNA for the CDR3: TGTGCCAGCAGTTTATCTGGGGGGAGCCAAGAGACCCAGTACTTC.

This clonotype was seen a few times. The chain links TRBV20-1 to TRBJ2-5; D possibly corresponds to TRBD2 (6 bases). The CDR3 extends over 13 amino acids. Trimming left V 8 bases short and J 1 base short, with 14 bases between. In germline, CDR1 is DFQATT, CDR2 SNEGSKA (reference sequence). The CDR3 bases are TGCAGTAAGGCGGGGTCCATCCAAGAGACCCAGTACTTC. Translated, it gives CSKAGSIQETQYF.

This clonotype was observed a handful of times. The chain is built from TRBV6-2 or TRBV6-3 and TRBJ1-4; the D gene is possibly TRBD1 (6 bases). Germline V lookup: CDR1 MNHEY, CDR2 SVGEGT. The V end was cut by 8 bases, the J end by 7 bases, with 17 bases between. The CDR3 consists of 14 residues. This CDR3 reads CASGRPSGAEKLFF. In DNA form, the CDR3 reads TGTGCCAGCGGGCGACCTTCAGGGGCTGAAAAACTGTTTTTT.

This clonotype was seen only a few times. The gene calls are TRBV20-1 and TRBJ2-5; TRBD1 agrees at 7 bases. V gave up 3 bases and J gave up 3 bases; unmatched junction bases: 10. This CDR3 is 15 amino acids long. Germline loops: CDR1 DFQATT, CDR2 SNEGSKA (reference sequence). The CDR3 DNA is TGCAGTGCTAGGTATACAGGGGTCCGGAAAGAGACCCAGTACTTC. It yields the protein CSARYTGVRKETQYF.

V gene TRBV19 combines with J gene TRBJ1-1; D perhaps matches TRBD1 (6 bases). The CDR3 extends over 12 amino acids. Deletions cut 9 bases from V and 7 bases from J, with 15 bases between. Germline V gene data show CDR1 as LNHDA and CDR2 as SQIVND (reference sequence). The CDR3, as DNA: TGTGCCAGCGACTTAGGGGGTGGTGAAGCTTTCTTT. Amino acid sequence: CASDLGGGEAFF.

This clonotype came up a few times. CDR3 DNA sequence: TGCAGCGCCGGCGTCGAGGAGGGAGAGACCCAGTACTTC. Translation gives CSAGVEEGETQYF. J is TRBJ2-5 and V is TRBV29-1; possibly TRBD2 for D (6 bases). CDR3 length equals 13 residues. Between the trimmed V and J ends, which lost 7 bases and 4 bases, there was a span of 16 bases. Germline V gene lookup returns CDR1 SQVTM and CDR2 ANQGSEA.

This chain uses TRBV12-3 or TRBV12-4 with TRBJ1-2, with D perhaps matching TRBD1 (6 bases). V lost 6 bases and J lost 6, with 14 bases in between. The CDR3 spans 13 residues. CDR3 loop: CASRGGQLNGYTF. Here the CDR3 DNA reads TGTGCCAGCAGAGGCGGACAGCTAAATGGCTACACCTTC.

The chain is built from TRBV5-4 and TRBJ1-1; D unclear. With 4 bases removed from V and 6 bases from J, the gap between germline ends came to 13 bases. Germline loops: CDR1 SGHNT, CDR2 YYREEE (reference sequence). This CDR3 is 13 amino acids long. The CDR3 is CASSKESIPEAFF. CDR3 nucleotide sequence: TGTGCCAGCAGCAAGGAAAGTATCCCTGAAGCTTTCTTT.

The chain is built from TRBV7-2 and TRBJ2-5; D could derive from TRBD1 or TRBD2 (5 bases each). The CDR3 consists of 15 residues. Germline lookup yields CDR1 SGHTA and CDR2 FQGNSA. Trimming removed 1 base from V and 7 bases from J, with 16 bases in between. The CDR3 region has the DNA TGTGCCAGCAGCTTAGACCTAGCAGGGAGAAGGACCCAGTACTTC. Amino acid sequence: CASSLDLAGRRTQYF.

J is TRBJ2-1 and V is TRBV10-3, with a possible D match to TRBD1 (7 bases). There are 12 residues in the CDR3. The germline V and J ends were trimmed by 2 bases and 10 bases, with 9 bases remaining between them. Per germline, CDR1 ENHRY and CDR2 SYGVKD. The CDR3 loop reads CAISEAGGEQFF. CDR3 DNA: TGTGCCATCAGTGAGGCAGGGGGGGAGCAGTTCTTC.

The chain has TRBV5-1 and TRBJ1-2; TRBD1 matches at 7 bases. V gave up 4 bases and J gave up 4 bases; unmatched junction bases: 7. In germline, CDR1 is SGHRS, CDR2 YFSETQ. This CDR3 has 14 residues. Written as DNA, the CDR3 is TGCGCCAGCAGCAGCACACAGGGGACCTATGGCTACACCTTC. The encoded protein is CASSSTQGTYGYTF.

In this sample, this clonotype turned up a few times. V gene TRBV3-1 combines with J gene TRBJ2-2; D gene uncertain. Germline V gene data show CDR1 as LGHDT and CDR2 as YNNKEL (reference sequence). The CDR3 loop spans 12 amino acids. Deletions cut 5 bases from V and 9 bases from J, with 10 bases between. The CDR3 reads CASSSTAWELFF. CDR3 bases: TGTGCCAGCAGCTCGACCGCATGGGAGCTGTTTTTT.

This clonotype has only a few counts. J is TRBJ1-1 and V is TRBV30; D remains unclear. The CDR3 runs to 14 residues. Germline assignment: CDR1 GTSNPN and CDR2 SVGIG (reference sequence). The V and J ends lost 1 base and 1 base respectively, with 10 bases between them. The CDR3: CAWSAQTPNTEAFF. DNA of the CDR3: TGTGCCTGGAGTGCCCAGACCCCGAACACTGAAGCTTTCTTT. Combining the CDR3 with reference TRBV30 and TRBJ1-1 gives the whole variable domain SQTIHQWPATLVQPVGSPLSLECTVEGTSNPNLYWYRQAAGRGLQLLFYSVGIGQISSEVPQNLSASRPQDRQFILSSKKLLLSDSGFYLCAWSAQTPNTEAFFGQGTRLTVV.